Below are 13 T cell receptor beta chains sequenced from a single sample in a study of cytomegalovirus exposure and HLA in healthy donors. The PCR ran on 60 Vbeta and 13 Jbeta primers. The method was immunoSEQ multiplex PCR; TCRdb's version includes in-frame clones alone and lacks a portion of them. The profile covers roughly 200,000 clones, with around three quarters appearing a single time and 4.4% taken by the ten largest. Input material: PBMCs. The receptors come from a young woman in good health and CMV-seropositive.

This rearrangement joins TRBV30 to TRBJ2-5; D perhaps matches TRBD2 (6 bases). Germline V CDR1 and CDR2: GTSNPN, SVGIG (reference sequence). This CDR3 is 14 amino acids long. V lost 0 bases to trimming and J lost 1 base, with 9 bases between them. CDR3 loop: CAWSVNGGQETQYF. CDR3 bases: TGTGCCTGGAGTGTAAACGGGGGCCAAGAGACCCAGTACTTC. The complete variable domain, with remaining parts taken from reference TRBV30 and TRBJ2-5, reads SQTIHQWPATLVQPVGSPLSLECTVEGTSNPNLYWYRQAAGRGLQLLFYSVGIGQISSEVPQNLSASRPQDRQFILSSKKLLLSDSGFYLCAWSVNGGQETQYFGPGTRLLVL.

V is TRBV27 and J is TRBJ2-1, with TRBD2 identical over 8 bases. The CDR3 extends over 16 amino acids. CDR1 and CDR2 from the germline V gene are MNHEY and SMNVEV (reference sequence). The J segment lost 3 bases and the V segment lost 2 bases, leaving 6 bases of the junction unmatched. The CDR3 nucleotides are TGTGCCAGCAGTTTAGAACCAGCGGGAGACTACAATGAGCAGTTCTTC. This gives the protein CASSLEPAGDYNEQFF.

As DNA, the CDR3 is TGTGCCAGCTCACCACCGGGGACAGTGACTAATGAAAAACTGTTTTTT. It encodes CASSPPGTVTNEKLFF. This rearrangement joins TRBV18 to TRBJ1-4, with TRBD1 matching over 7 bases. Germline CDR1 reads KGHSH; CDR2 reads LQKENI. The V and J ends lost 0 bases and 2 bases, in that order; junction bases with no gene match: 3. The CDR3 runs to 16 residues.

V usage is TRBV6-5 and J usage is TRBJ1-1, with 8 bases identical to TRBD1. V trimming: 5 bases; J trimming: 6 bases; junction bases outside the gene matches: 8. The CDR3 loop spans 14 amino acids. Germline CDR1 MNHEY, CDR2 SVGAGI. In DNA, the CDR3 is TGTGCCAGCAGTCCCAGGACAGGGACCCCTGAAGCTTTCTTT. The encoded protein is CASSPRTGTPEAFF.

The genes are TRBV11-2 and TRBJ2-7, with TRBD1 as a possible D gene (5 bases). The length of the CDR3 is 16 residues. Trimming stripped 4 bases from V and 3 bases from J, with 19 bases between. Germline loops: CDR1 SGHAT, CDR2 FQNNGV. The CDR3 region is CASSWQGRWGNYEQYF. The DNA for the CDR3 is TGTGCCAGCAGCTGGCAGGGAAGGTGGGGCAACTACGAGCAGTACTTC.

The chain uses TRBV14 and TRBJ2-7; TRBD1 is a possible D gene (5 bases). CDR3 length equals 12 residues. Germline V gene lookup returns CDR1 SGHDN and CDR2 FVKESK. V lost 0 bases and J lost 6, with 6 bases in between. This CDR3 reads CASSQEQAEQYF. In DNA, the CDR3 is TGTGCCAGCAGCCAAGAACAGGCCGAGCAGTACTTC.

This rearrangement joins TRBV5-5 to TRBJ1-1, with unresolved D. V was shortened by 2 bases and J by 4 bases, with 18 bases between the two germline ends. Per the germline V gene, CDR1 is SGHKS and CDR2 is YYEKEE (reference sequence). The CDR3 length is 16 residues. The DNA for the CDR3 is TGTGCCAGCAGCTTTGTGGTTGGTGAGGCGGGCACTGAAGCTTTCTTT. Protein: CASSFVVGEAGTEAFF. Full variable domain (outside the CDR3, taken from reference TRBV5-5 and TRBJ1-1): DAGVTQSPTHLIKTRGQQVTLRCSPISGHKSVSWYQQVLGQGPQFIFQYYEKEERGRGNFPDRFSARQFPNYSSELNVNALLLGDSALYLCASSFVVGEAGTEAFFGQGTRLTVV.

The chain links TRBV6-4 to TRBJ1-2; TRBD1 matches 8 bases. The CDR3 is made up of 15 amino acids. Unmatched junction bases numbered 3, after V lost 3 bases and J lost 0 bases. Germline-derived CDR1 and CDR2 are MRHNA and SNTAGT. The CDR3 sequence is CASSEWDRPNYGYTF. The CDR3 nucleotides read TGTGCCAGCAGTGAATGGGACAGGCCTAACTATGGCTACACCTTC.

This rearrangement joins TRBV27 to TRBJ2-1; the match to TRBD2 covers 14 bases. In germline, CDR1 is MNHEY, CDR2 SMNVEV (reference sequence). There are 17 residues in the CDR3. V was pared by 5 bases and J by 0 bases, with 3 bases of the junction left unmatched. The CDR3 bases are TGTGCCAGCAGTCTGACTAGCGGGAGGGTCTCCTACAATGAGCAGTTCTTC. The encoded protein is CASSLTSGRVSYNEQFF.

This clone was observed a few times. The rearrangement joins TRBV5-4 to TRBJ2-7; 15 bases are shared with TRBD2. Germline CDR1 and CDR2: SGHNT and YYREEE (reference sequence). CDR3 size: 17 residues. V gave up 3 bases and J gave up 1 base; unmatched junction bases: 5. This chain's CDR3 is CASSSGTSGRSSYEQYF. CDR3 DNA sequence: TGTGCCAGCAGCTCTGGGACTAGCGGGAGGAGTTCCTACGAGCAGTACTTC.

The chain joins TRBV30 to TRBJ2-7; tentatively, D is TRBD1 (8 bases). Germline values: CDR1 GTSNPN, CDR2 SVGIG (reference sequence). V lost 3 bases, J lost 7 bases, and 16 bases lay in between. The CDR3 spans 13 residues. This CDR3 reads CAWRLTGEGEQYF. In DNA, the CDR3 is TGTGCCTGGAGGTTGACAGGGGAGGGGGAGCAGTACTTC.

This rearrangement joins TRBV5-4 to TRBJ2-7; tentative D call: TRBD2 (6 bases). V was clipped by 3 bases and J by 2 bases, with 15 bases between them. Germline assignment: CDR1 SGHNT and CDR2 YYREEE (reference sequence). The CDR3 is 15 amino acids. Here the CDR3 DNA reads TGTGCCAGCAGCTCGGCCGGGAGACTAGCCTACGAGCAGTACTTC. It translates to CASSSAGRLAYEQYF.

This clone was seen only a few times. The V and J genes are TRBV7-6 and TRBJ1-1; TRBD1 matches at 9 bases. CDR3 length: 15 amino acids. CDR1 is SGHVS and CDR2 is FNYEAQ in the germline V gene. After removal of 1 base from V and 4 bases from J, the junction contained 4 bases not matched to a gene. The CDR3 loop reads CASSLGGQGSTEAFF. The CDR3, as DNA: TGTGCCAGCAGCTTAGGGGGACAGGGTAGCACTGAAGCTTTCTTT.